The 32 T cell receptor beta chains below come from one sample, sequenced in a study of blood T cell repertoires in COVID-19. The repertoire was sequenced with immunoSEQ multiplex PCR; TCRdb's copy has only in-frame clones and lacks some. The top ten clones hold around 3.5% of a sample with under 200,000 clones, 87% of them seen once. Sequenced material: peripheral blood. The receptors here all came from a man aged 18 to 30 with active or convalescent COVID-19.

V is TRBV30 and J is TRBJ1-5; TRBD1 aligns across 7 bases. Trimming removed 1 base from V and 7 bases from J; junction bases left unmatched: 7. CDR3 length equals 14 residues. The germline CDR1 and CDR2 sequences are GTSNPN and SVGIG (reference sequence). The CDR3 protein is CAWSGQGSGQPQHF. The CDR3 DNA reads as TGTGCCTGGAGTGGACAGGGTTCAGGGCAGCCCCAGCATTTT.

The rearrangement links TRBV19 to TRBJ1-1, with D possibly being TRBD1 (5 bases). The V end lost 0 bases, the J end lost 0 bases, and 14 bases lay between the germline ends. The CDR3 has 17 residues. Germline CDR1 and CDR2: LNHDA and SQIVND (reference sequence). The chain's CDR3 is CASSIDPFDSMNTEAFF. Here the CDR3 DNA reads TGTGCCAGTAGTATAGATCCATTCGACAGTATGAACACTGAAGCTTTCTTT.

In DNA, the CDR3 is TGTGCCAGAAGCTTGGCCCAGAAATACTCCTACGAGCAGTACGTC. Translated, it gives CARSLAQKYSYEQYV. The gene calls are TRBV5-3 and TRBJ2-7; D remains unclear. TRBV5-3 is annotated as an ORF whose role is uncertain. The germline V and J ends were trimmed by 0 bases and 0 bases, with 10 bases remaining between them. CDR3 size: 15 residues.

This clone is a singleton in its sample. The chain recombines TRBV7-9 with TRBJ1-4; the D gene is possibly TRBD1 (6 bases). CDR1 is SEHNR and CDR2 is FQNEAQ in the germline V gene (reference sequence). V lost 5 bases and J 5 bases, leaving 12 bases between the germline ends. The CDR3 has 14 amino acids. Here the CDR3 DNA reads TGTGCCAGCAGCCGCAGGACAGAGAATGAAAAACTGTTTTTT. Translation: CASSRRTENEKLFF.

The V gene is TRBV14, the J gene TRBJ2-1; 8 bases line up with TRBD1. CDR1 and CDR2 (germline): SGHDN, FVKESK. The ends lost 3 bases at V and 5 bases at J; junction bases unmatched: 6. The CDR3 runs 15 residues. CDR3 sequence: CASSQMGQVHNEQFF. The CDR3 DNA reads as TGTGCCAGCAGCCAGATGGGACAGGTCCACAATGAGCAGTTCTTC.

V usage is TRBV7-9 and J usage is TRBJ2-1; TRBD2 aligns across 9 bases. CDR3 length: 16 residues. With V trimmed by 1 base and J by 15 bases, 16 bases remained unmatched. Germline CDR1 reads SEHNR; CDR2 reads FQNEAQ (reference sequence). DNA of the CDR3: TGTGCCAGCAGCTTAGGGGGGGACCTAGCGGGAAGTCGTCCGTTCTTC. This encodes CASSLGGDLAGSRPFF.

The chain is built from TRBV27 and TRBJ2-7; the match to TRBD2 covers 8 bases. The V segment lost 5 bases and the J segment 6 bases; nucleotides outside the gene matches: 12. The CDR3 extends over 15 amino acids. The germline gives CDR1 MNHEY, CDR2 SMNVEV (reference sequence). CDR3 loop: CASSPSGGGVGEQYF. The CDR3 nucleotides are TGTGCCAGCAGTCCATCCGGGGGGGGAGTGGGCGAGCAGTACTTC.

The chain recombines TRBV4-3 with TRBJ2-7, with 7 bases lining up with TRBD1. This CDR3 contains 14 residues. The trim removed 4 bases at V and 2 bases at J, leaving 5 bases unmatched. CDR1 and CDR2 (germline): LGHNA, YSLEER. The CDR3 region is CASSPQQGTYEQYF. CDR3 nucleotides: TGCGCCAGCAGCCCTCAACAGGGGACCTACGAGCAGTACTTC.

This clone came up a few times. The chain is built from TRBV4-1 and TRBJ2-2; 8 nucleotides agree with TRBD1. The CDR3 spans 14 residues. Germline CDR1 reads MGHRA; CDR2 reads YSYEKL. J gave up 6 bases and V 1 base, and 1 base lay outside the gene matches. The CDR3 loop is CASSQAGGSGELFF. The CDR3 nucleotides are TGCGCCAGCAGCCAAGCAGGGGGCTCCGGGGAGCTGTTTTTT.

V and J are TRBV7-2 and TRBJ2-7; D uncertain. The germline CDR1 and CDR2 sequences are SGHTA and FQGNSA. The CDR3 sequence is 14 residues long. V was shortened by 1 base and J by 0 bases, with 7 bases between the two germline ends. CDR3 residues: CASSLGLISYEQYF. The DNA of the CDR3 is TGTGCCAGCAGCTTAGGACTCATCTCCTACGAGCAGTACTTC.

The chain uses TRBV14 and TRBJ1-6; D may be TRBD1 (6 bases). The germline V and J ends were trimmed by 5 bases and 1 base, with 21 bases remaining between them. This CDR3 comprises 19 residues. Germline V CDR1 and CDR2: SGHDN, FVKESK. The CDR3 here is CASSTRGHYTGSYNSPLHF. Here the CDR3 DNA reads TGTGCCAGCAGCACCCGGGGACACTATACGGGGTCCTATAATTCACCCCTCCACTTT. Supplemented by reference TRBV14 and TRBJ1-6, the full variable domain reads EAGVTQFPSHSVIEKGQTVTLRCDPISGHDNLYWYRRVMGKEIKFLLHFVKESKQDESGMPNNRFLAERTGGTYSTLKVQPAELEDSGVYFCASSTRGHYTGSYNSPLHFGNGTRLTVT.

This clone was seen a handful of times. The V call is TRBV4-1, the J call TRBJ1-2, with a weak D call TRBD1 (5 bases). This CDR3 is 15 amino acids long. V lost 3 bases and J lost 8, with 19 bases in between. The germline gives CDR1 MGHRA, CDR2 YSYEKL. The CDR3 DNA sequence: TGCGCCAGCAGCCAGGGGGGACCTCTAGAGCAGGGCTACACCTTC. It encodes CASSQGGPLEQGYTF.

This clone was observed a handful of times. The chain links TRBV27 to TRBJ1-3, with D perhaps matching TRBD1 (6 bases). In germline, CDR1 is MNHEY, CDR2 SMNVEV (reference sequence). The ends were cut back, 5 bases at V and 4 bases at J, with 9 bases in the middle. This CDR3 contains 13 residues. The CDR3 reads CASSLQGGNTIYF. The CDR3 bases are TGTGCCAGCAGTCTCCAGGGGGGAAACACCATATATTTT.

The V gene is TRBV24-1, the J gene TRBJ1-1; 11 nucleotides align to TRBD1. CDR3 length equals 15 residues. The J segment lost 11 bases and the V segment lost 4 bases, leaving 11 bases of the junction unmatched. Germline lookup yields CDR1 KGHDR and CDR2 SFDVKD. The CDR3 here is CATSDSGQGDQWAFF. The CDR3 DNA reads TGTGCCACCAGTGACTCGGGACAGGGGGATCAATGGGCTTTCTTT.

The chain employs TRBV14 and TRBJ2-1; maybe TRBD2 (7 bases). CDR3 length equals 14 residues. CDR1 and CDR2 from the germline V gene are SGHDN and FVKESK. V was trimmed by 4 bases and J by 12 bases, leaving 19 bases between them. The CDR3 here is CASSPQGAGGLQFF. The CDR3 DNA reads as TGTGCCAGCAGCCCGCAAGGAGCCGGGGGGCTGCAGTTCTTC.

This chain links TRBV11-2 with TRBJ2-2, with D unresolved. Germline V gene data show CDR1 as SGHAT and CDR2 as FQNNGV. V was pared by 5 bases and J by 3 bases, with 7 bases between. CDR3 length: 13 amino acids. CDR3 nucleotide sequence: TGTGCCAGCAGCCTATCCTACACCGGGGAGCTGTTTTTT. Its protein is CASSLSYTGELFF. The whole variable domain, filled in from reference TRBV11-2 and TRBJ2-2, reads EAGVAQSPRYKIIEKRQSVAFWCNPISGHATLYWYQQILGQGPKLLIQFQNNGVVDDSQLPKDRFSAERLKGVDSTLKIQPAKLEDSAVYLCASSLSYTGELFFGEGSRLTVL.

The chain links TRBV5-1 to TRBJ1-2; possibly TRBD1 for D (5 bases). This CDR3 contains 13 residues. Trimming took off 3 bases at V and 6 bases at J, with 12 bases between the two ends. Germline V lookup: CDR1 SGHRS, CDR2 YFSETQ. This chain's CDR3 is CASSSGGVNGYTF. The CDR3 nucleotides are TGCGCCAGCAGCTCTGGGGGGGTCAATGGCTACACCTTC.

The chain couples TRBV30 to TRBJ1-5; a weak D match, TRBD1 (6 bases). CDR1 and CDR2 (germline): GTSNPN, SVGIG (reference sequence). The CDR3 extends over 17 amino acids. Between the trimmed V and J ends, which lost 3 bases and 0 bases, there was a span of 18 bases. The CDR3 reads CAWSAGRGGPSNQPQHF. The CDR3 DNA reads as TGTGCCTGGAGCGCGGGGAGGGGGGGACCTAGCAATCAGCCCCAGCATTTT.

This clone was seen only once. This sequence joins TRBV7-2 and TRBJ1-1; TRBD1 is a possible D gene (6 bases). The ends were cut back, 7 bases at V and 0 bases at J, with 12 bases in the middle. This CDR3 spans 14 amino acids. The V gene's germline CDR1 is SGHTA and CDR2 FQGNSA. The CDR3 bases are TGTGCCAGCACCCCGGACAGTATGAACACTGAAGCTTTCTTT. The encoded protein is CASTPDSMNTEAFF.

CDR3: CASSLIPQLAGTYEQYF. CDR3 nucleotides: TGTGCCAGCAGCCTCATCCCCCAACTAGCGGGGACTTACGAGCAGTACTTC. The rearrangement links TRBV7-9 to TRBJ2-7, with TRBD2 identical over 10 bases. Germline V lookup: CDR1 SEHNR, CDR2 FQNEAQ (reference sequence). With 5 bases clipped from V and 4 bases from J, the junction kept 14 bases outside the gene matches. The CDR3 extends over 17 amino acids.

The rearrangement links TRBV5-6 to TRBJ1-2; tentatively, D is TRBD1 (5 bases). V lost 4 bases and J lost 2, with 15 bases in between. From germline, CDR1 is SGHDT and CDR2 YYEEEE. The CDR3 runs 15 residues. CDR3 coding DNA: TGTGCCAGCAGCCAAGGCGGGGGTTGGAACTATGGCTACACCTTC. This translates into CASSQGGGWNYGYTF.

V usage is TRBV6-4 and J usage is TRBJ2-2; perhaps TRBD1 as D (5 bases). Germline loops: CDR1 MRHNA, CDR2 SNTAGT. With 0 bases removed from V and 1 base from J, the gap between germline ends came to 9 bases. This CDR3 has 16 amino acids. The CDR3 here is CASSDSNRGNTGELFF. CDR3 nucleotide sequence: TGTGCCAGCAGTGACTCGAATAGGGGGAACACCGGGGAGCTGTTTTTT.

The V gene is TRBV7-6, the J gene TRBJ1-1; D is perhaps TRBD1 (5 bases). There are 14 residues in the CDR3. CDR1 and CDR2 (germline): SGHVS, FNYEAQ. V lost 1 base to trimming and J lost 5 bases, with 11 bases between them. The CDR3: CASSLGQGWTEAFF. The CDR3 coding sequence is TGTGCCAGCAGCTTAGGGCAGGGTTGGACTGAAGCTTTCTTT.

V is TRBV5-4 and J is TRBJ2-3; D not certain. The germline gives CDR1 SGHNT, CDR2 YYREEE (reference sequence). The V and J ends lost 4 bases and 2 bases respectively, with 8 bases between them. The CDR3 has 13 residues. The CDR3 protein is CASSVPLTDTQYF. CDR3 bases: TGTGCCAGCAGCGTCCCTCTCACAGATACGCAGTATTTT.

V is TRBV30 and J is TRBJ2-3; D unresolved. CDR3 length: 13 amino acids. V was trimmed by 3 bases and J by 0 bases, leaving 7 bases between them. Germline lookup yields CDR1 GTSNPN and CDR2 SVGIG (reference sequence). Written as DNA, the CDR3 is TGTGCCTGGAGAACCGGGAGCACAGATACGCAGTATTTT. It specifies CAWRTGSTDTQYF.

The chain carries TRBV29-1 and TRBJ2-2, with TRBD1 as a possible D gene (5 bases). Germline loops: CDR1 SQVTM, CDR2 ANQGSEA. The CDR3 extends over 14 amino acids. V was shortened by 7 bases and J by 0 bases, with 12 bases between the two germline ends. The CDR3 nucleotides read TGCAGCGCCGCGGCAGGGACGAACACCGGGGAGCTGTTTTTT. It is translated as CSAAAGTNTGELFF.

The rearrangement uses TRBV3-1 (or the pseudogene TRBV3-2) and TRBJ1-1; TRBD1 might be the D (5 bases). CDR3 length: 17 amino acids. Trimming took 0 bases from V and 2 from J, leaving 16 bases between them. In germline, CDR1 is LGHDT, CDR2 YNNKEL (reference sequence). CDR3 in amino acids: CASSQDRGFEFNTEAFF. DNA for the CDR3: TGTGCCAGCAGCCAAGACCGGGGGTTCGAATTCAACACTGAAGCTTTCTTT.

V is TRBV27 and J is TRBJ1-2; D call uncertain. Trimming shortened V by 6 bases and J by 2 bases, and 10 bases separated the two germline ends. Germline values: CDR1 MNHEY, CDR2 SMNVEV (reference sequence). The CDR3 contains 13 residues. The CDR3 DNA is TGTGCCAGCAGCCCCGACAAGAACTATGGCTACACCTTC. This encodes CASSPDKNYGYTF.

This rearrangement joins TRBV27 to TRBJ2-5; perhaps TRBD2 as D (5 bases). Germline V gives CDR1 MNHEY, CDR2 SMNVEV (reference sequence). V was pared by 5 bases and J by 1 base, with 8 bases between. There are 13 residues in the CDR3. The CDR3 coding sequence is TGTGCCAGCAGTCCCCGGGGCCAAGAGACCCAGTACTTC. It encodes CASSPRGQETQYF.

The chain recombines TRBV19 with TRBJ2-1; 8 bases line up with TRBD2. The CDR3 sequence is 17 residues long. CDR1 LNHDA and CDR2 SQIVND come from the germline V gene (reference sequence). V dropped 2 bases and J dropped 4; count of bases not matched to a gene: 10. The CDR3 region is CASSISDQREIYNEQFF. CDR3 coding DNA: TGTGCCAGTAGTATAAGTGACCAGCGGGAGATTTACAATGAGCAGTTCTTC.

The table lists this clone with a count of one. The chain combines TRBV28 with TRBJ2-2; D call uncertain. The CDR3 extends over 15 amino acids. The V end was cut by 6 bases, the J end by 3 bases, with 14 bases between. The germline V gene encodes CDR1 MDHEN and CDR2 SYDVKM. The CDR3 region has the DNA TGTGCCAGCAGCCGAGTTGACCGGGACACCGGGGAGCTGTTTTTT. It codes for CASSRVDRDTGELFF.

This clone was seen a handful of times. J is TRBJ1-5 and V is TRBV12-5, with 7 bases aligning to TRBD1. The germline V gene has CDR1 LGHNT and CDR2 FRNRAP. The CDR3 runs to 14 residues. Unmatched junction bases numbered 8, after V lost 5 bases and J lost 7 bases. CDR3 in amino acids: CASGRDSSGQPQHF. CDR3 sequence (DNA): TGTGCTAGTGGTCGGGACAGCTCGGGGCAGCCCCAGCATTTT.